A few counts support the clone carrying this TCR beta chain. Its antigen is still unknown. These data originate in a study of human T cells and chemical hapten exposure. The study's findings and limits: DPC sensitization left the count of TCRs above 1 in 1000 unchanged. Expanded TCRs grouped into significantly more large CDR3 similarity clusters than controls produced.

V lost 2 bases to trimming and J lost 8 bases; unmatched junction nucleotides: 15. The CDR3 runs 17 residues. Germline assignment: CDR1 DFQATT and CDR2 SNEGSKA (reference sequence). Described time point: patch test 3, about 24 weeks after DPC sensitization. Treatment specified: therapeutic diphenylcyclopropenone sensitization with weekly scalp DPC. TCRdb recomputed calls from the RACE reads with MiXCR, one row per CDR3 protein. The table includes more than 100,000 distinct CDR3 sequences, about 11% detected once. The receptor was derived from a woman in her forties or fifties with alopecia areata. Some clones in this sample may be carry-over from other donors' samples. The V call is TRBV20-1, the J call TRBJ2-3, with 11 bases matching TRBD2. This specimen was whole blood, taken in connection with sensitization to the hapten diphenylcyclopropenone (DPC). This CDR3 reads CSARTPPNSGGAGTQYF. The CDR3 bases are TGCAGTGCTAGAACCCCCCCTAATAGCGGGGGGGCCGGTACGCAGTATTTT.